Sequencing of this T cell receptor (beta chain) was carried out in a study of CD8 T cells in Susac syndrome. Findings and limits, study-wide: By the study's own acknowledgment, its TCR sequencing and HLA analysis included relatively few individuals.

cDNA came from about 0.5 to 1 ug RNA primed by random hexamers. The CDR3 of TCR beta was amplified by immunoSEQ multiplex PCR across 54 Vbeta and 13 Jbeta. TCRdb itself ran the immunoSEQ multiplex PCR reads through MiXCR, one entry per CDR3 protein. The repertoire includes about 66,000 distinct CDR3 sequences, 94% of them detected once, and 0.5% to 0.7% sits in the top ten. About this clonotype: As yet, its antigen is unknown.

CD8+ and CD4+ T cells from blood underwent TCR beta sequencing, which was carried out in a high-throughput format. In contrast to the negatively isolated CD8+ and CD4+ T cells, TEMRA cells were FACS-enriched. There are 13 residues in the CDR3. The germline gives CDR1 DFQATT, CDR2 SNEGSKA (reference sequence). After removal of 7 bases from V and 2 bases from J, the junction contained 4 bases not matched to a gene. The V and J genes are TRBV20-1 and TRBJ2-1; 8 nucleotides match TRBD2. Sequencing was performed on CD8+ T cells from PBMCs. The receptor was derived from a human donor with multiple sclerosis. The DNA of the CDR3 is TGCAGTGGGACTAGCAGGACCTACAATGAGCAGTTCTTC. Translating gives CSGTSRTYNEQFF.